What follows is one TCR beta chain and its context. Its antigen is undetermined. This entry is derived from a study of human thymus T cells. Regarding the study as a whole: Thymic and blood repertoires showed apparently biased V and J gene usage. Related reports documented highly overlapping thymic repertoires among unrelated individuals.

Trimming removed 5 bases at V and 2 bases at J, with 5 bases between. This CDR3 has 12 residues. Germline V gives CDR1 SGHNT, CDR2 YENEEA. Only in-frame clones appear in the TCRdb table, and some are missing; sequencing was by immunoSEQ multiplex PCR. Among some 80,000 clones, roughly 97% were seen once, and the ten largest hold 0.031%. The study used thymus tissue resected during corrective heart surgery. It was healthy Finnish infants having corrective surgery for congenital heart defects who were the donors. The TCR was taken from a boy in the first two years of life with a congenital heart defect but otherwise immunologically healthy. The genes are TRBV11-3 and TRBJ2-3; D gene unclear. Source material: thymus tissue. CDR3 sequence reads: CASSPSTDTQYF. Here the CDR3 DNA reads TGTGCCAGCAGCCCCTCCACAGATACGCAGTATTTT.